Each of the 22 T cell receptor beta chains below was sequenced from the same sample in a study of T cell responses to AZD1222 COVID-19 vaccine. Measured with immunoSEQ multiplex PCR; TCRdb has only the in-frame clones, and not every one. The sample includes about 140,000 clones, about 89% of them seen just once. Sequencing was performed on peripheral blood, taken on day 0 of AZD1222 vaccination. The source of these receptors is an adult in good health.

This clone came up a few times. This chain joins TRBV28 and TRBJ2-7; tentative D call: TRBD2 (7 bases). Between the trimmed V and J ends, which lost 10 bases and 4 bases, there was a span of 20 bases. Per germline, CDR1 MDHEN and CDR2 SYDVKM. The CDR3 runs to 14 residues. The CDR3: CATRGGGSLYEQYF. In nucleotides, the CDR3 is TGTGCCACCCGGGGAGGGGGGAGTTTGTACGAGCAGTACTTC. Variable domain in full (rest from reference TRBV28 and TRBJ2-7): DVKVTQSSRYLVKRTGEKVFLECVQDMDHENMFWYRQDPGLGLRLIYFSYDVKMKEKGDIPEGYSVSREKKERFSLILESASTNQTSMYLCATRGGGSLYEQYFGPGTRLTVT.

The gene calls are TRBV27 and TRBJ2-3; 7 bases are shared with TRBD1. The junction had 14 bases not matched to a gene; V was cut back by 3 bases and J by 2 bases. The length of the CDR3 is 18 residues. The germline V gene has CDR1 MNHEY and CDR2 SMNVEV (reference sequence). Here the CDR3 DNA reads TGTGCCAGCAGTTTGAAGGGGGCCCCGGGACACTTCACAGATACGCAGTATTTT. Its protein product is CASSLKGAPGHFTDTQYF.

The CDR3 nucleotides read TGTGCCAGCAGCCTGCACTATGGCTACACCTTC. It yields the protein CASSLHYGYTF. The V and J genes are TRBV12-3 or TRBV12-4 and TRBJ1-2; D unresolved. V was trimmed by 6 bases and J by 3 bases, leaving 5 bases between them. CDR3 length: 11 residues.

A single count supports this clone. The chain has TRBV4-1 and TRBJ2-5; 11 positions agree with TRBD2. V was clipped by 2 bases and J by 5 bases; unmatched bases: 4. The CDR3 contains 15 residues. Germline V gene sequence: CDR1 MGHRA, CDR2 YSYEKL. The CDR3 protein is CASSQLAGGRETQYF. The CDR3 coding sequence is TGCGCCAGCAGCCAACTAGCGGGGGGCCGGGAGACCCAGTACTTC.

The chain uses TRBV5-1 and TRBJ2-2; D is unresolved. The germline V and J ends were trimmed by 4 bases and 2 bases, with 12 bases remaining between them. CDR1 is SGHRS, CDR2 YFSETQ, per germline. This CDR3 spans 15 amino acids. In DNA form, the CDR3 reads TGCGCCAGCAGCACCCTTTCGTTAAACACCGGGGAGCTGTTTTTT. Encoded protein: CASSTLSLNTGELFF.

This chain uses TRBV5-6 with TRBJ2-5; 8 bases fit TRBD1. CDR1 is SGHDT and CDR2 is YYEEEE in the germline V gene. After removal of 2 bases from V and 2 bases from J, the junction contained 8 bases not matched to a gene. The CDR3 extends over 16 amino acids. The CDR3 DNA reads TGTGCCAGCAGCTTTCCGACAGGGGAGGTTCAAGAGACCCAGTACTTC. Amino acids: CASSFPTGEVQETQYF.

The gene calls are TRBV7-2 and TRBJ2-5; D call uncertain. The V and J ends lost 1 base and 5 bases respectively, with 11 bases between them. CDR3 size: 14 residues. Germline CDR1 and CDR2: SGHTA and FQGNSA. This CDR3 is CASSLEPRAETQYF. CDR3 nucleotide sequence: TGTGCCAGCAGCTTAGAACCGCGAGCTGAGACCCAGTACTTC. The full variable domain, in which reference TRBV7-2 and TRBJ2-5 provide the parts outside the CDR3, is GAGVSQSPSNKVTEKGKDVELRCDPISGHTALYWYRQSLGQGLEFLIYFQGNSAPDKSGLPSDRFSAERTGGSVSTLTIQRTQQEDSAVYLCASSLEPRAETQYFGPGTRLLVL.

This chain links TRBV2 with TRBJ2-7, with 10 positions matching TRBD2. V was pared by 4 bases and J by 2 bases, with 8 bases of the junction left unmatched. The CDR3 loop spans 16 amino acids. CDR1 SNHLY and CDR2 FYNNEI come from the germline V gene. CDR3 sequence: CASSVGLAGEPYEQYF. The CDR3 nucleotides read TGTGCCAGCAGTGTGGGGCTAGCGGGAGAACCCTACGAGCAGTACTTC.

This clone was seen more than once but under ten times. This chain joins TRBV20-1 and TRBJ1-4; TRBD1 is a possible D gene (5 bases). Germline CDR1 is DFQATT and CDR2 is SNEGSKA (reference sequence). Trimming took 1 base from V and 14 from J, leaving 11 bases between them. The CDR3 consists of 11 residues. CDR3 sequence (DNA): TGCAGTGCTAGAGCCGACAGATATCTGTTTTTT. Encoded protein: CSARADRYLFF.

The CDR3 spells CASSRQGTEAFF. The CDR3 DNA is TGTGCCAGCAGCCGTCAAGGGACTGAAGCTTTCTTT. This chain connects TRBV11-3 to TRBJ1-1; no definite D call. CDR3 length: 12 amino acids. Trimming removed 5 bases at V and 5 bases at J, with 9 bases between. Germline values: CDR1 SGHNT, CDR2 YENEEA. Supplemented by reference TRBV11-3 and TRBJ1-1, the full variable domain reads EAGVVQSPRYKIIEKKQPVAFWCNPISGHNTLYWYLQNLGQGPELLIRYENEEAVDDSQLPKDRFSAERLKGVDSTLKIQPAELGDSAVYLCASSRQGTEAFFGQGTRLTVV.

The CDR3 coding sequence is TGTGCCAGCAGCTTAGGGGTATGGCAGGTGGACACTGAAGCTTTCTTT. As protein: CASSLGVWQVDTEAFF. This chain connects TRBV7-2 to TRBJ1-1; D call uncertain. The CDR3 covers 16 residues. Per germline, CDR1 SGHTA and CDR2 FQGNSA. The V end was cut by 1 base, the J end by 3 bases, with 15 bases between. Supplemented by reference TRBV7-2 and TRBJ1-1, the full variable domain reads GAGVSQSPSNKVTEKGKDVELRCDPISGHTALYWYRQSLGQGLEFLIYFQGNSAPDKSGLPSDRFSAERTGGSVSTLTIQRTQQEDSAVYLCASSLGVWQVDTEAFFGQGTRLTVV.

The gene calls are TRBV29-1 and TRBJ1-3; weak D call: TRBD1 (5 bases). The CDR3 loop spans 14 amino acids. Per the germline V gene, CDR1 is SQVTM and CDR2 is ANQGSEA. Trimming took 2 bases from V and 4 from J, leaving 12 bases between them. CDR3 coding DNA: TGCAGCGTTGAATTCGGGGGTTACGGAAACACCATATATTTT. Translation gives CSVEFGGYGNTIYF.

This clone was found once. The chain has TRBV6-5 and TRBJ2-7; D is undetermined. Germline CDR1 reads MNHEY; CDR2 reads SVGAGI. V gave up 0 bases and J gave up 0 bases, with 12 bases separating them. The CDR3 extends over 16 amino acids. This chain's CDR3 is CASSYSRPWSSYEQYF. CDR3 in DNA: TGTGCCAGCAGTTACTCGAGGCCTTGGAGCTCCTACGAGCAGTACTTC.

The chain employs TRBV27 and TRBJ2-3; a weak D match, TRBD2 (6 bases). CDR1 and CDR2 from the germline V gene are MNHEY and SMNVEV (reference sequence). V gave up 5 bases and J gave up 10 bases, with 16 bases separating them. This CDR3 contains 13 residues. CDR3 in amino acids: CASSPRRGVPQYF. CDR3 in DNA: TGTGCCAGCAGTCCTCGGAGGGGTGTTCCGCAGTATTTT.

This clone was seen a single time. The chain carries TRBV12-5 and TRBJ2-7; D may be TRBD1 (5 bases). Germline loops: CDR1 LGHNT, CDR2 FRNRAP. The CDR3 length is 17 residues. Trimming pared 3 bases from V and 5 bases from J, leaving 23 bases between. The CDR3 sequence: CASGLILGTGHHHEQYF. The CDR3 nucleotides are TGTGCTAGTGGTTTAATTCTCGGAACAGGTCATCACCACGAGCAGTACTTC.

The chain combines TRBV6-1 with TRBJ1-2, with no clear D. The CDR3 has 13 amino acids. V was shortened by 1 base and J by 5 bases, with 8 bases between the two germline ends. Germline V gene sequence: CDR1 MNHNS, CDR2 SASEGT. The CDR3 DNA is TGTGCCAGCAGTGAAGGCCCTGCTTATGGCTACACCTTC. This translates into CASSEGPAYGYTF.

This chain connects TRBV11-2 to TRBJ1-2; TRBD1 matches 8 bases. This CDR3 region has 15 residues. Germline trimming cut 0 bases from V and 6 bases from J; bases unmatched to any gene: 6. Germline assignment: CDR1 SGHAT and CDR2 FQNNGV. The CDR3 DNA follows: TGTGCCAGCAGCTTAGATTCCGGGACAGGAGATGGCTACACCTTC. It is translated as CASSLDSGTGDGYTF.

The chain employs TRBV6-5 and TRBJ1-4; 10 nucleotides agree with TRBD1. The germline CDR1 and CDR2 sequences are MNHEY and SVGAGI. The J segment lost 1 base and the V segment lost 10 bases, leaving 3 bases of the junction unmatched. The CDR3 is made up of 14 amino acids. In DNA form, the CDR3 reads TGTGCCACCCGGACAGGGGGAACTAATGAAAAACTGTTTTTT. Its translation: CATRTGGTNEKLFF.

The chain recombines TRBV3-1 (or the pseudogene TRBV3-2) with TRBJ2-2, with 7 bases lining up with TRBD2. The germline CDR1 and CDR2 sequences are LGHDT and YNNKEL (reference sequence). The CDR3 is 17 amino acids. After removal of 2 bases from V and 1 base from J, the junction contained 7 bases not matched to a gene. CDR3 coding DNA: TGTGCCAGCAGCCAACGAGCGGGGCCTTTGAACACCGGGGAGCTGTTTTTT. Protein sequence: CASSQRAGPLNTGELFF.

The CDR3 is CATSRDPGRPQHF. CDR3 DNA: TGTGCCACCAGCCGCGACCCGGGTAGGCCCCAGCATTTT. The chain has TRBV15 and TRBJ1-5; D gene ambiguous. CDR3 length equals 13 residues. The V end lost 5 bases, the J end lost 9 bases, and 14 bases lay between the germline ends. The V gene's germline CDR1 is LNHNV and CDR2 YYDKDF (reference sequence).

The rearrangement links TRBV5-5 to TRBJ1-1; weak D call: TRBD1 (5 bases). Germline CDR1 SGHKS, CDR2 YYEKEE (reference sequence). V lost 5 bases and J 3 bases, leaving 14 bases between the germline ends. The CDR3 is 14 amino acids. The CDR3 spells CASSPPGHDTEAFF. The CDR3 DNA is TGTGCCAGCAGTCCCCCGGGGCACGACACTGAAGCTTTCTTT. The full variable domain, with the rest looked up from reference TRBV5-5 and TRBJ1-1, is DAGVTQSPTHLIKTRGQQVTLRCSPISGHKSVSWYQQVLGQGPQFIFQYYEKEERGRGNFPDRFSARQFPNYSSELNVNALLLGDSALYLCASSPPGHDTEAFFGQGTRLTVV.

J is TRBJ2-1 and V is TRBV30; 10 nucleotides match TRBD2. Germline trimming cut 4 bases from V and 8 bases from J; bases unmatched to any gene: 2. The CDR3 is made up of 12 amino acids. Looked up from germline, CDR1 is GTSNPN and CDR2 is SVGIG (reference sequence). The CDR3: CAWTAGGDEQFF. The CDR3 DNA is TGTGCCTGGACAGCGGGGGGGGATGAGCAGTTCTTC. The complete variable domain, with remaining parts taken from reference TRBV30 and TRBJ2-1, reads SQTIHQWPATLVQPVGSPLSLECTVEGTSNPNLYWYRQAAGRGLQLLFYSVGIGQISSEVPQNLSASRPQDRQFILSSKKLLLSDSGFYLCAWTAGGDEQFFGPGTRLTVL.